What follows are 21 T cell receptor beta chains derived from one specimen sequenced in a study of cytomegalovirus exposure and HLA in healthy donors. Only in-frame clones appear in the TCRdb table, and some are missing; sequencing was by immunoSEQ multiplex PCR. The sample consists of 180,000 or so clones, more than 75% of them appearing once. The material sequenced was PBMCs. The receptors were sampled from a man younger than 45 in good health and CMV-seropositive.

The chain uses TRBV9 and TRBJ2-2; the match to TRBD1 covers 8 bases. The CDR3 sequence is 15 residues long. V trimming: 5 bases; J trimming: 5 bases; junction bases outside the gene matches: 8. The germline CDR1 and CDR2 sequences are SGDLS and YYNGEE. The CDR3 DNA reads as TGTGCCAGCAGGACGGGGACAGGACTAACCGGGGAGCTGTTTTTT. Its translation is CASRTGTGLTGELFF.

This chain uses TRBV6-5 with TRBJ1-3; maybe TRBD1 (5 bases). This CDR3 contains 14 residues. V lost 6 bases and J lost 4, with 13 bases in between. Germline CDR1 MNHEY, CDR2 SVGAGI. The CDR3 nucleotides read TGTGCCAGCAGCCTGGGGGGGTACGGAAACACCATATATTTT. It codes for CASSLGGYGNTIYF.

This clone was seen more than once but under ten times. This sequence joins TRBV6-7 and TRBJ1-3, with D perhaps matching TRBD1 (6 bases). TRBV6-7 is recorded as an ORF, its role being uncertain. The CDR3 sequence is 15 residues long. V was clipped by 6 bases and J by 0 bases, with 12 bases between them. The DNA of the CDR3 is TGTGCCAGCAGCCGAGACAGGCCCTCTGGAAACACCATATATTTT. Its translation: CASSRDRPSGNTIYF.

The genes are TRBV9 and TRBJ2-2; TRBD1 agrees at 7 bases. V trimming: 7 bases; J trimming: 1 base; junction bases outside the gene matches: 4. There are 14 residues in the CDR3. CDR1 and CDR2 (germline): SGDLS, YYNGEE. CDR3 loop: CASSWTGNTGELFF. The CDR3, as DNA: TGTGCCAGCTCGTGGACAGGGAACACCGGGGAGCTGTTTTTT. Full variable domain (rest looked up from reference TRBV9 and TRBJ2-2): DSGVTQTPKHLITATGQRVTLRCSPRSGDLSVYWYQQSLDQGLQFLIQYYNGEERAKGNILERFSAQQFPDLHSELNLSSLELGDSALYFCASSWTGNTGELFFGEGSRLTVL.

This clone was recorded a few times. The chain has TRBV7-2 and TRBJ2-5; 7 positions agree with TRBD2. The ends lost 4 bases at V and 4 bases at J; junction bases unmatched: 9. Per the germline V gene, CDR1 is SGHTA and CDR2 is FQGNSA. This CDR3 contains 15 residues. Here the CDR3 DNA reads TGTGCCAGCAGCTACGGACTAGGTCGGCGAGAGACCCAGTACTTC. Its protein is CASSYGLGRRETQYF. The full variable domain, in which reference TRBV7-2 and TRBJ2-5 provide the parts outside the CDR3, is GAGVSQSPSNKVTEKGKDVELRCDPISGHTALYWYRQSLGQGLEFLIYFQGNSAPDKSGLPSDRFSAERTGGSVSTLTIQRTQQEDSAVYLCASSYGLGRRETQYFGPGTRLLVL.

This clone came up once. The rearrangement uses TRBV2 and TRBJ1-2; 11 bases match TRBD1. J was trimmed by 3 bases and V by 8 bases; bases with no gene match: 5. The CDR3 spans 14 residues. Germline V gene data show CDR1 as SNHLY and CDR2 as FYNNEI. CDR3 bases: TGTGCCAGCCACGGGACAGGGGGGGACTATGGCTACACCTTC. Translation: CASHGTGGDYGYTF.

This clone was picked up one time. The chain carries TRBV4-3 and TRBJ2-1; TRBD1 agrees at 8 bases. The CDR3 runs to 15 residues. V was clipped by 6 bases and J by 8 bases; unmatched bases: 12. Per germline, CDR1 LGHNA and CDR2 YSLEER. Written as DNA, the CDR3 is TGCGCCAGCAGTCTTGGGACAGGATTGATCTATGAGCAGTTCTTC. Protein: CASSLGTGLIYEQFF.

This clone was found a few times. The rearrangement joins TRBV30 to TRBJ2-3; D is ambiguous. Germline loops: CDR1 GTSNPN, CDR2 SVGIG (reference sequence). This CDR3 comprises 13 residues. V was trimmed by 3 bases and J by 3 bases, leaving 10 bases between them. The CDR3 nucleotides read TGTGCCTGGAGCGTATGGGCGACAGATACGCAGTATTTT. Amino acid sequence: CAWSVWATDTQYF.

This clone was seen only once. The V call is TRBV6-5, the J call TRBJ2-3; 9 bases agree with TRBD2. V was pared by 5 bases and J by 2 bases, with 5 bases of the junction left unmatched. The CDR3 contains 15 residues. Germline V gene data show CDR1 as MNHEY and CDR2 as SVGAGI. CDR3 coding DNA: TGTGCCAGCAGTAGTAGCGGGGGCGACACAGATACGCAGTATTTT. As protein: CASSSSGGDTDTQYF.

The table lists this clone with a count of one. CDR3 amino acids: CASSGTGSGANVLTF. The CDR3 DNA is TGTGCCAGTAGTGGAACAGGCTCTGGGGCCAACGTCCTGACTTTC. This rearrangement joins TRBV19 to TRBJ2-6; possibly TRBD1 for D (5 bases). The CDR3 is 15 amino acids. Deletions cut 5 bases from V and 0 bases from J, with 8 bases between. CDR1 LNHDA and CDR2 SQIVND come from the germline V gene (reference sequence).

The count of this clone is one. The CDR3 protein is CASSELAGGTDTQYF. In DNA, the CDR3 is TGTGCCAGCAGCGAACTAGCGGGGGGGACAGATACGCAGTATTTT. The rearrangement links TRBV9 to TRBJ2-3; 13 positions agree with TRBD2. J gave up 3 bases and V 3 bases, and 1 base lay outside the gene matches. The CDR3 totals 15 residues. Germline values: CDR1 SGDLS, CDR2 YYNGEE.

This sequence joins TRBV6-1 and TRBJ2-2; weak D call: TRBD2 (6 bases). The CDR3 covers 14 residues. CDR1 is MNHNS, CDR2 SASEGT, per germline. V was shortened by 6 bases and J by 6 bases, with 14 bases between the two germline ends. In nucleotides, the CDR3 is TGTGCCAGCAGGGATAGCGGATCAGCCGGGGAGCTGTTTTTT. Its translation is CASRDSGSAGELFF.

The CDR3 protein is CASSPVALHEQYF. Written as DNA, the CDR3 is TGCGCCAGCAGCCCGGTGGCGTTGCACGAGCAGTACTTC. This chain connects TRBV5-1 to TRBJ2-7; no clear D. Deletions cut 4 bases from V and 5 bases from J, with 13 bases between. From germline, CDR1 is SGHRS and CDR2 YFSETQ. The CDR3 is 13 residues long.

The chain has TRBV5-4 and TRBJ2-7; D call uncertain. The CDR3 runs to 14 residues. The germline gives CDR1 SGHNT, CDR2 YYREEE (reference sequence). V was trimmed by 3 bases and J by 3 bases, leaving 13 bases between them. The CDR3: CASSSRGTSYEQYF. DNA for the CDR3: TGTGCCAGCAGCTCTCGCGGTACAAGCTACGAGCAGTACTTC.

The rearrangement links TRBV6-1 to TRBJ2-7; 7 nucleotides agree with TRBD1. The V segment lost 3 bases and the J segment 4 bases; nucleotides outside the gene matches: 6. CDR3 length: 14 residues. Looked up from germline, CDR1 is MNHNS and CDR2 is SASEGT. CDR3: CASSDAGTAYEQYF. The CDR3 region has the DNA TGTGCCAGCAGTGATGCCGGGACAGCTTACGAGCAGTACTTC.

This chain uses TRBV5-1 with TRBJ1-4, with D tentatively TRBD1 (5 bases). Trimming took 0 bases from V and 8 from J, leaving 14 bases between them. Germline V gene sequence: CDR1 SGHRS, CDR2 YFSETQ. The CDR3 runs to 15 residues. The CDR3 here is CASSLAGTKEEKLFF. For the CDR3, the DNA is TGCGCCAGCAGCTTGGCCGGGACGAAGGAGGAAAAACTGTTTTTT.

The CDR3 region has the DNA TGTGCCAGCAGTTTAACAGGGGTCAACAATCAGCCCCAGCATTTT. It codes for CASSLTGVNNQPQHF. The chain uses TRBV28 and TRBJ1-5, with 7 bases fitting TRBD1. After removal of 2 bases from V and 3 bases from J, the junction contained 4 bases not matched to a gene. CDR1 MDHEN and CDR2 SYDVKM come from the germline V gene. The CDR3 sequence is 15 residues long.

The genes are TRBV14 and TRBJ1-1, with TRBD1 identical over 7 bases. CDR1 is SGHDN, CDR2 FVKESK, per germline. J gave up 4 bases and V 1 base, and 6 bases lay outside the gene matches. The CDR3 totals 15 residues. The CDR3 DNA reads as TGTGCCAGCAGCCAAGGACAGGGATTGAGCACTGAAGCTTTCTTT. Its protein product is CASSQGQGLSTEAFF.

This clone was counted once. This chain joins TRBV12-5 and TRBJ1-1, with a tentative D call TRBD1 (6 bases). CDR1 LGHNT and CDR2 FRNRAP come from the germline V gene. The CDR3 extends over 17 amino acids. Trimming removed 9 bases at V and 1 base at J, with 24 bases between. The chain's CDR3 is CASSPTVRGVRNTEAFF. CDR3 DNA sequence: TGTGCTAGCTCCCCAACGGTTAGGGGGGTACGGAACACTGAAGCTTTCTTT. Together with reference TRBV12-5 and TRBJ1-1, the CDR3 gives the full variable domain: DARVTQTPRHKVTEMGQEVTMRCQPILGHNTVFWYRQTMMQGLELLAYFRNRAPLDDSGMPKDRFSAEMPDATLATLKIQPSEPRDSAVYFCASSPTVRGVRNTEAFFGQGTRLTVV.

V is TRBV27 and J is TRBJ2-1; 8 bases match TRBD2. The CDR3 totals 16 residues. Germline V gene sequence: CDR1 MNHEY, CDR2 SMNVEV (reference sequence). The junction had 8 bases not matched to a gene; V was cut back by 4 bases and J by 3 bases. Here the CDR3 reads CASSSEAGAFYNEQFF. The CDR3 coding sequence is TGTGCCAGCAGTTCTGAAGCGGGGGCATTCTACAATGAGCAGTTCTTC.

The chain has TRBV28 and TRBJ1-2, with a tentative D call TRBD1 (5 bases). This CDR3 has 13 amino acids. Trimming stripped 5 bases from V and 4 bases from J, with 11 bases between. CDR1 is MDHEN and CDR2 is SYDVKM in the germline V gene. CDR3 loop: CASSLDSPYGYTF. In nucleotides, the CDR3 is TGTGCCAGCAGTCTCGACAGTCCCTATGGCTACACCTTC.